This T cell receptor (beta chain) was sequenced during a study of T cells in Graves' hyperthyroidism and ophthalmopathy. Researchers amplified the TCR beta CDR3 regions from RNA transcripts. During a first-round RT-PCR of the TCR CDR3, the HTBI primer set was used. TCRdb re-derived calls from the multiplex PCR reads in MiXCR, one entry per CDR3 protein. The table records roughly 740,000 distinct CDR3 sequences, roughly 15% of them present only once. Trimming removed 6 bases from V and 5 bases from J; junction bases left unmatched: 10. The CDR3 length is 15 residues. Per germline, CDR1 LNHDA and CDR2 SQIVND (reference sequence). These patients, aged 18 to 65, had recently diagnosed hyperthyroidism lasting under 2 months.

Sequencing was performed on blood. The origin of this receptor is a man younger than 30 with Graves' hyperthyroidism. This rearrangement joins TRBV19 to TRBJ1-1; TRBD1 agrees at 9 bases. Written as DNA, the CDR3 is TGTGCCAGTAGGATTACAGGGGGCGGAGGGACTGAAGCTTTCTTT. The encoded protein is CASRITGGGGTEAFF.